The following is a TCR beta chain sequence with its context. Different DNA sequences within this sample yield the same CDR3. This CDR3 has 16 residues. The germline gives CDR1 KGHSH, CDR2 LQKENI. V lost 3 bases and J lost 0; bases outside the gene matches: 4. The source of the sample is a study of shared clonotypes between healthy human individuals. The method was immunoSEQ multiplex PCR; TCRdb's version includes in-frame clones alone and lacks a portion of them. The table lists millions of clones, over 85% of them singletons. Sequencing was performed on naive CD4+ T cells sorted from blood. The sample's subset: CD45RA+ positively selected. The rearrangement uses TRBV18 and TRBJ2-1, with TRBD1 matching 8 bases. This TCR came from a young man in good health. The CDR3 loop reads CASSPSGTGSYNEQFF. The CDR3 bases are TGTGCCAGCTCACCCTCCGGGACAGGCTCCTACAATGAGCAGTTCTTC.